These T cell receptor beta chains were read from a single sample in a study of blood T cell repertoires in COVID-19. Assay used: immunoSEQ multiplex PCR; TCRdb lists only in-frame clones, some missing. The sample yields 450,000 to 500,000 clones, around 87% seen once. Sequences were obtained from PBMCs or T cells enriched from blood (not recorded which). The receptors originated from a woman aged 18-29 years who had recovered from COVID-19. CDR3s include the opening cysteine and the closing phenylalanine or tryptophan. The order of the fields is J gene, clone size, V gene, D gene, CDR3 DNA, CDR3 protein. D genes are given only for firm matches. Rows may omit the clone size; those that give it use once, few, many or a size class.

TRBJ2-1 | - | TRBV4-1 | - | TGCGCCAGCAGCCGCGAAGGGAGGATCAATGAGCAGTTCTTC | CASSREGRINEQFF
TRBJ1-1 | - | TRBV6-6 | - | TGTGCCAGCAGGAGGGGTCTCGGGAGCACTGAAGCTTTCTTT | CASRRGLGSTEAFF
TRBJ1-1 | - | TRBV19 | TRBD1 | TGTGCCAGTGGCATCGACAGGGCCACTGAAGCTTTCTTT | CASGIDRATEAFF
TRBJ2-3 | - | TRBV9 | - | TGTGCCAGCAGCGTAGGCGGAGGAAGTTCAGATACGCAGTATTTT | CASSVGGGSSDTQYF
TRBJ2-7 | - | TRBV19 | - | TGTGCCAGTGGGGCCAACGAGCAGTACTTC | CASGANEQYF
TRBJ1-1 | - | TRBV7-3 | - | TGTGCCAGCAGCTCTCAGGGATCGAACACTGAAGCTTTCTTT | CASSSQGSNTEAFF
TRBJ2-3 | - | TRBV4-1 | - | TGCGCCAGCTCCTCTCCAGATACGCAGTATTTT | CASSSPDTQYF
TRBJ1-6 | few | TRBV30 | - | TGTGCCTGGAGTCTCGGGTATAATTCACCCCTCCACTTT | CAWSLGYNSPLHF
TRBJ1-1 | - | TRBV27 | TRBD1 | TGTGCCAGCAGTTCAGGTTGGCAGGGGGAGGCCACTGAAGCTTTCTTT | CASSSGWQGEATEAFF
TRBJ2-3 | few | TRBV11-2 | - | TGTGCCAGCAGCTCCCCCCCGGAGTCCGGGCTAGCGACAGATACGCAGTATTTT | CASSSPPESGLATDTQYF
TRBJ2-1 | - | TRBV19 | TRBD2 | TGTGCCAGTAGTATGGCAGACAGCGGGAGCTCCTACAATGAGCAGTTCTTC | CASSMADSGSSYNEQFF
TRBJ1-1 | - | TRBV5-1 | TRBD1 | TGCGCCAGCAGCTTGGGGACAGGGAAAAACACTGAAGCTTTCTTT | CASSLGTGKNTEAFF
TRBJ2-3 | - | TRBV4-2 | TRBD2 | TGTGCCAGCAGCCAAGAAGGGCGCGGGGGGAGGGGAGATACGCAGTATTTT | CASSQEGRGGRGDTQYF
TRBJ2-5 | - | TRBV2 | TRBD1 | TGTGCCAGCAGTGAACGGGACAGCCAAGAGACCCAGTACTTC | CASSERDSQETQYF
TRBJ2-2 | once | TRBV28 | - | TGTGCCAGCTGGGCAGGGGCCAACACCGGGGAGCTGTTTTTT | CASWAGANTGELFF
TRBJ1-4 | - | TRBV5-1 | - | TGCGCCAGCAGCTTGTTCGGGGGGCCCGGCGAAAAACTGTTTTTT | CASSLFGGPGEKLFF
TRBJ1-5 | few | TRBV7-2 | - | TGTGCCAGCAGCTTCGGACAGAACAATCAGCCCCAGCATTTT | CASSFGQNNQPQHF
TRBJ2-3 | - | TRBV7-9 | - | TGTGCCAGCAGCTTAGAAACTCTTACGCAGTATTTT | CASSLETLTQYF
TRBJ2-7 | - | TRBV4-1 | TRBD1 | TGCGCCAGCAGCCCAATACGGACAGGGCCCTACGAGCAGTACTTC | CASSPIRTGPYEQYF
TRBJ2-5 | - | TRBV27 | TRBD1 | TGTGCCAGCAGTAGGGACAGGGGCAGCGAGGAGACCCAGTACTTC | CASSRDRGSEETQYF
TRBJ1-2 | - | TRBV19 | - | TGTGCCACCCTAGATCGGGACACTTCCCAGGATGGCTACACCTTC | CATLDRDTSQDGYTF
TRBJ2-3 | - | TRBV4-1 | - | TGCGCCAGCAGCCCCGGGGTCGAGAGATTCACAGATACGCAGTATTTT | CASSPGVERFTDTQYF
TRBJ2-5 | - | TRBV5-1 | TRBD2 | TGCGCCAGCAGCGACACGCGGCGGGGGTCAAAAGAGACCCAGTACTTC | CASSDTRRGSKETQYF
TRBJ1-1 | - | TRBV29-1 | - | TGCAGCGTCGGACGCGACAGTAACACTGAAGCTTTCTTT | CSVGRDSNTEAFF
TRBJ1-3 | - | TRBV5-1 | - | TGCGCCAGCAGCTTGGGGGACAAAGGAAACACCATATATTTT | CASSLGDKGNTIYF
TRBJ1-2 | - | TRBV7-9 | - | TGTGCCAGCAGCTTAGTAGGGGATGGCTACACCTTC | CASSLVGDGYTF
TRBJ2-5 | few | TRBV5-1 | TRBD1 | TGCGCCAGCAGCTTTCAGGGGGCCGAGACCCAGTACTTC | CASSFQGAETQYF
TRBJ2-7 | once | TRBV16 | TRBD2 | TGTGCCAGCAGCCCCCCTGGGGGGGACTTGGAGCAGTACTTC | CASSPPGGDLEQYF
TRBJ1-2 | - | TRBV27 | TRBD1 | TGTGCCAGCAGTACCCTGGGACAGGGGGCATATGGCTACACCTTC | CASSTLGQGAYGYTF
TRBJ1-3 | - | TRBV5-5 | - | TGTGCCAGCGGGAGGGGAAATAATGCCGGGGCTGGAAACACCATATATTTT | CASGRGNNAGAGNTIYF
TRBJ2-3 | - | TRBV4-2 | TRBD2 | TGTGCCAGCAGCCAAGTAATTAGCGGGGGGTCGACAGATACGCAGTATTTT | CASSQVISGGSTDTQYF
TRBJ2-5 | - | TRBV12-3/TRBV12-4 | - | TGTGCCAGCAGTTCAGGGTATGAAGAGACCCAGTACTTC | CASSSGYEETQYF
TRBJ1-5 | once | TRBV27 | - | TGTGCCAGCAGTCCCTCGGGGGAAAGCAATCAGCCCCAGCATTTT | CASSPSGESNQPQHF
TRBJ1-6 | - | TRBV5-1 | TRBD1 | TGCGCCAGCAGCCCTTCCGGACAGGTAGATAATTCACCCCTCCACTTT | CASSPSGQVDNSPLHF
TRBJ2-3 | - | TRBV5-1 | TRBD2 | TGCGCCAGCACTTCCCAAATAGCGGGGGCGGCAGATACGCAGTATTTT | CASTSQIAGAADTQYF
TRBJ1-2 | - | TRBV5-1 | - | TGCGCCACCCGAGACGCCGACAGAAAGGAGGGCTACACCTTC | CATRDADRKEGYTF
TRBJ2-3 | - | TRBV19 | - | TGTGCCAGTAGTTCTGGGACCTGGGGGGACGCAGATACGCAGTATTTT | CASSSGTWGDADTQYF
TRBJ2-7 | - | TRBV6-5 | TRBD2 | TGTGCCACCGAGCGGGGTTTGGCCTACGAGCAGTACTTC | CATERGLAYEQYF
TRBJ2-7 | - | TRBV9 | - | TGTGCCAGCAGCCCAAACGACGCGCGGAAGTACTTC | CASSPNDARKYF
TRBJ2-1 | - | TRBV24-1 | - | TGTGCCACCAGTGGATCGGACAATGAGCAGTTCTTC | CATSGSDNEQFF
TRBJ2-7 | - | TRBV30 | - | TGTGCCTGGAGTGTAGAAGGGGGAAACGAGCAGTACTTC | CAWSVEGGNEQYF
TRBJ2-2 | once | TRBV24-1 | TRBD2 | TGTGCCACCAGTGATGGAGGACTAGCGGGGGGGGCCACCGGGGAGCTGTTTTTT | CATSDGGLAGGATGELFF
TRBJ1-1 | - | TRBV18 | TRBD1 | TGTGCCAGCTCACCACTTGAAGGGGGCGTGGGCACTGAAGCTTTCTTT | CASSPLEGGVGTEAFF
TRBJ2-7 | - | TRBV9 | TRBD1 | TGTGCCAGCAGCGTAGAGGGGGGCGGGGGACAGGGCTACGAGCAGTACTTC | CASSVEGGGGQGYEQYF
TRBJ1-5 | - | TRBV19 | TRBD1 | TGTGCCAGTAGTTGGGACCTAGGGGGACAGGTAAATCAGCCCCAGCATTTT | CASSWDLGGQVNQPQHF
TRBJ1-1 | - | TRBV5-4 | - | TGTGCCAGCAGCTTGGACCGGGGGGCCGACAATGAAGCTTTCTTT | CASSLDRGADNEAFF
TRBJ2-5 | - | TRBV5-1 | - | TGCGCCAGCACCCCAGGAGGGGAGCAAGAGACCCAGTACTTC | CASTPGGEQETQYF
TRBJ2-3 | - | TRBV30 | - | TGTGCCTGGAGTAATGGACTCGGCCCGGATACGCAGTATTTT | CAWSNGLGPDTQYF
TRBJ2-5 | - | TRBV19 | TRBD1 | TGTGCCAGTAGTATTGGGACAGGAGGTGAGGAGACCCAGTACTTC | CASSIGTGGEETQYF
TRBJ1-3 | - | TRBV7-2 | - | TGTGCCAGCAGCTTAGGGGGACTACGGGGAAACACCATATATTTT | CASSLGGLRGNTIYF
TRBJ1-1 | - | TRBV30 | TRBD1 | TGTGCCTGGAGTTCAGGGGGTTACACTGAAGCTTTCTTT | CAWSSGGYTEAFF
TRBJ2-7 | - | TRBV30 | - | TGTGCCTGGAGTGGGGGGGTATCCTACGAGCAGTACTTC | CAWSGGVSYEQYF
TRBJ2-3 | - | TRBV19 | - | TGTGCCAGTAGTATACGGTCGGGGACAGATACGCAGTATTTT | CASSIRSGTDTQYF
TRBJ2-7 | - | TRBV15 | - | TGTGCCACCAGCAGAGGACAGACCTCCTCCTACGAGCAGTACTTC | CATSRGQTSSYEQYF
TRBJ1-4 | - | TRBV30 | TRBD1 | TGTGCCTGGAGTTCAACAGGGGTGGATGAAAAACTGTTTTTT | CAWSSTGVDEKLFF